One and the same sample provided the 20 T cell receptor beta chains below, sequenced in a study of T cell changes during pregnancy in multiple sclerosis. Assay used: immunoSEQ multiplex PCR; TCRdb lists only in-frame clones, some missing. The sample has under 85,000 clones, just over 90% seen once; the top ten hold 1.4% to 1.5%. Sequencing was performed on peripheral blood, taken in the third trimester of pregnancy. The receptor source for this set is a female donor with multiple sclerosis, enrolled in a pregnancy study.

This chain uses TRBV4-3 with TRBJ1-5; 9 bases map to TRBD1. V dropped 1 base and J dropped 5; count of bases not matched to a gene: 9. The CDR3 runs to 17 residues. The germline gives CDR1 LGHNA, CDR2 YSLEER. CDR3 nucleotide sequence: TGCGCCAGCAGCCAAGCATTCGGCACAGGGGGCGATCAGCCCCAGCATTTT. The encoded protein is CASSQAFGTGGDQPQHF.

The genes are TRBV11-2 and TRBJ1-1; weak D call: TRBD1 (5 bases). This CDR3 spans 15 amino acids. Trimming pared 1 base from V and 9 bases from J, leaving 18 bases between. Germline CDR1 SGHAT, CDR2 FQNNGV. The CDR3 region is CASSLGPGPGTKAFF. CDR3 nucleotides: TGTGCCAGCAGCTTAGGCCCCGGGCCAGGGACTAAAGCTTTCTTT.

This CDR3 is CASWGQGEGNEQFF. The CDR3 DNA follows: TGTGCCAGCTGGGGACAGGGCGAGGGTAATGAGCAGTTCTTC. V is TRBV19 and J is TRBJ2-1; 9 nucleotides line up with TRBD1. V shed 9 bases, J shed 7 bases, and the junction held 10 bases outside the gene matches. Germline CDR1 and CDR2: LNHDA and SQIVND (reference sequence). The CDR3 is 14 amino acids.

V usage is TRBV6-5 and J usage is TRBJ2-5; the D gene is possibly TRBD1 (6 bases). Germline loops: CDR1 MNHEY, CDR2 SVGAGI. The length of the CDR3 is 13 residues. The V end was cut by 6 bases, the J end by 5 bases, with 13 bases between. CDR3 sequence reads: CASRVQGGETQYF. For the CDR3, the DNA is TGTGCCAGCAGGGTACAGGGCGGGGAGACCCAGTACTTC.

This clone was detected only a few times. The chain is built from TRBV27 and TRBJ1-1; 8 bases match TRBD1. V trimming: 7 bases; J trimming: 5 bases; junction bases outside the gene matches: 6. The CDR3 covers 13 residues. Germline V gene lookup returns CDR1 MNHEY and CDR2 SMNVEV (reference sequence). CDR3 sequence reads: CASIQGAWTEAFF. CDR3 nucleotides: TGTGCCAGCATCCAGGGGGCATGGACTGAAGCTTTCTTT.

V and J are TRBV6-1 and TRBJ2-7, with no clear D. Germline V gives CDR1 MNHNS, CDR2 SASEGT. The V and J ends lost 3 bases and 4 bases respectively, with 4 bases between them. This CDR3 has 11 amino acids. The CDR3 region is CASSDLYEQYF. CDR3 DNA sequence: TGTGCCAGCAGTGACTTATACGAGCAGTACTTC.

The chain employs TRBV30 and TRBJ1-2, with a tentative D call TRBD1 (6 bases). Trimming shortened V by 2 bases and J by 4 bases, and 8 bases separated the two germline ends. Germline loops: CDR1 GTSNPN, CDR2 SVGIG (reference sequence). This CDR3 spans 12 amino acids. The CDR3 nucleotides are TGTGCCTGGAGTATGGGGGCCTATGGCTACACCTTC. This sequence encodes CAWSMGAYGYTF.

The chain is built from TRBV6-5 and TRBJ1-2, with 9 bases identical to TRBD1. The V gene end was trimmed by 2 bases and the J gene end by 4 bases; junction bases not matched to a gene: 5. Germline CDR1 is MNHEY and CDR2 is SVGAGI. There are 15 residues in the CDR3. The CDR3 DNA sequence: TGTGCCAGCAGTTACCCCGGGACAGGGTTCTATGGCTACACCTTC. Its translation is CASSYPGTGFYGYTF.

The chain carries TRBV5-1 and TRBJ1-2; 7 bases line up with TRBD1. The CDR3 loop spans 13 amino acids. V shed 4 bases and J 3 bases; nucleotides not matched to a gene: 3. The germline V gene encodes CDR1 SGHRS and CDR2 YFSETQ. CDR3 sequence (DNA): TGCGCCAGCAGCAGAGGGGGCGACTATGGCTACACCTTC. It encodes CASSRGGDYGYTF.

The chain uses TRBV7-9 and TRBJ2-1; tentative D call: TRBD1 (6 bases). Looked up from germline, CDR1 is SEHNR and CDR2 is FQNEAQ (reference sequence). This CDR3 contains 14 residues. Trimming pared 9 bases from V and 3 bases from J, leaving 15 bases between. CDR3 bases: TGTGCCAGTTTGGGACACTCCTTCTACAATGAGCAGTTCTTC. Its translation is CASLGHSFYNEQFF.

The rearrangement uses TRBV7-7 and TRBJ2-5, with D tentatively TRBD1 (6 bases). Germline values: CDR1 SSHAT, CDR2 FNYEAQ (reference sequence). CDR3 size: 16 residues. V was pared by 1 base and J by 1 base, with 13 bases between. The CDR3 region is CASSLGGRGGQETQYF. CDR3 in DNA: TGTGCCAGCAGCTTAGGAGGCAGGGGCGGCCAAGAGACCCAGTACTTC.

The chain carries TRBV2 and TRBJ1-2, with 10 positions matching TRBD1. The germline V gene encodes CDR1 SNHLY and CDR2 FYNNEI. V was clipped by 8 bases and J by 8 bases; unmatched bases: 8. This CDR3 is 13 amino acids long. CDR3 in DNA: TGTGCCAGCGGAGGGACAGGGGTAAGAGGCTACACCTTC. This codes for CASGGTGVRGYTF.

This chain links TRBV19 with TRBJ1-1, with D possibly TRBD1 on 5 matching bases. Germline CDR1 is LNHDA and CDR2 is SQIVND (reference sequence). With 6 bases removed from V and 4 bases from J, the gap between germline ends came to 12 bases. This CDR3 has 13 amino acids. The CDR3 is CASRGQGSTEAFF. The CDR3 DNA reads as TGTGCCAGTAGAGGGCAGGGATCCACTGAAGCTTTCTTT. The entire variable domain, with the rest obtained from reference TRBV19 and TRBJ1-1, is as follows: DGGITQSPKYLFRKEGQNVTLSCEQNLNHDAMYWYRQDPGQGLRLIYYSQIVNDFQKGDIAEGYSVSREKKESFPLTVTSAQKNPTAFYLCASRGQGSTEAFFGQGTRLTVV.

This clone was picked up one time. This chain links TRBV18 with TRBJ2-2, with 11 bases fitting TRBD1. This CDR3 region has 16 residues. V lost 0 bases to trimming and J lost 7 bases; unmatched junction nucleotides: 4. The germline V gene has CDR1 KGHSH and CDR2 LQKENI. The CDR3 here is CASSPPGQGVVGELFF. In DNA form, the CDR3 reads TGTGCCAGCTCACCACCGGGACAGGGGGTCGTCGGGGAGCTGTTTTTT.

V is TRBV7-3 and J is TRBJ2-5; 10 bases line up with TRBD1. Germline V gene lookup returns CDR1 SGHTA and CDR2 FQGTGA. V shed 5 bases and J 5 bases; nucleotides not matched to a gene: 11. This CDR3 has 16 residues. The CDR3 DNA reads as TGTGCCAGCAGCGCTGACGCCGGGACAGGGGCGGAGACCCAGTACTTC. This sequence encodes CASSADAGTGAETQYF.

This chain joins TRBV7-9 and TRBJ1-1, with D perhaps matching TRBD1 (5 bases). This CDR3 spans 14 amino acids. Trimming took 8 bases from V and 1 from J, leaving 14 bases between them. Germline CDR1 and CDR2: SEHNR and FQNEAQ (reference sequence). In DNA, the CDR3 is TGTGCCAGCGGCTCCGGGGGGGGGAACACTGAAGCTTTCTTT. Protein sequence: CASGSGGGNTEAFF.

This sequence joins TRBV18 and TRBJ2-3, with D perhaps matching TRBD1 (6 bases). Germline assignment: CDR1 KGHSH and CDR2 LQKENI. The CDR3 is made up of 15 amino acids. Trimming left V 2 bases short and J 6 bases short, with 15 bases between. CDR3 bases: TGTGCCAGCTCACCAATCGCAGGGGACCCGGATACGCAGTATTTT. Residues: CASSPIAGDPDTQYF.

This chain joins TRBV11-3 and TRBJ2-2; D perhaps matches TRBD1 (6 bases). V dropped 5 bases and J dropped 8 bases, with 12 bases sitting between them. Germline V gene lookup returns CDR1 SGHNT and CDR2 YENEEA. There are 13 residues in the CDR3. CDR3 in DNA: TGTGCCAGCAGCCCCGGACAGAAAGGGGAGCTGTTTTTT. Encoded protein: CASSPGQKGELFF.

The chain uses TRBV7-9 and TRBJ2-5; 13 positions agree with TRBD2. Germline V gene sequence: CDR1 SEHNR, CDR2 FQNEAQ (reference sequence). J was trimmed by 2 bases and V by 5 bases; bases with no gene match: 8. CDR3 size: 17 residues. The CDR3 reads CASSPRLAGGIQETQYF. The DNA of the CDR3 is TGTGCCAGCAGCCCTCGACTAGCGGGAGGCATACAAGAGACCCAGTACTTC.

This clone was seen only once. V gene TRBV9 combines with J gene TRBJ1-4, with TRBD1 matching 9 bases. The CDR3 length is 14 residues. V lost 3 bases to trimming and J lost 8 bases; unmatched junction nucleotides: 5. Looked up from germline, CDR1 is SGDLS and CDR2 is YYNGEE. The CDR3 nucleotides read TGTGCCAGCAGCGCCGGGACAGGGCACGAAAAACTGTTTTTT. Protein product: CASSAGTGHEKLFF. The variable domain in full, with the rest retrieved from reference TRBV9 and TRBJ1-4, is DSGVTQTPKHLITATGQRVTLRCSPRSGDLSVYWYQQSLDQGLQFLIQYYNGEERAKGNILERFSAQQFPDLHSELNLSSLELGDSALYFCASSAGTGHEKLFFGSGTQLSVL.